The clone carrying this TCR beta chain appeared a single time. Its specificity is unknown. The CDR3 totals 11 residues. Trimming stripped 7 bases from V and 7 bases from J, with 11 bases between. The germline V gene has CDR1 SQVTM and CDR2 ANQGSEA. This specimen belongs to a study of a mutant IDH1 vaccine in newly diagnosed glioma. Study context: Patients underwent eight vaccinations, which took place in weeks 1, 3, 5, 7, 11, 15, 19 and 23. Vaccinations were initiated 4-6 weeks following radiotherapy alone, or were given together with temozolomide cycles. Treated patients were roughly 62% male, roughly 38% female, mean age approximately 42 years.

Clones were sequenced by immunoSEQ multiplex PCR, and TCRdb holds only the in-frame ones, with some missing. The sample has 53,000 or so clones; 78% are singletons. Time point of the sample: week 5, during vaccination. Each dose delivered 300 ug of mutant IDH1 20-mer peptide subcutaneously with imiquimod. The astrocytomas were IDH1-mutant, ATRX-negative, and WHO grade 3 or 4. The chain is built from TRBV29-1 and TRBJ2-1; perhaps TRBD2 as D (5 bases). The sequence derives from a man in his forties or fifties with glioma. The material sequenced was PBMCs, taken from a glioma patient whose treatment included an IDH1 peptide vaccine. CDR3 protein: CSATSGNEQFF. In nucleotides, the CDR3 is TGCAGCGCCACATCGGGGAATGAGCAGTTCTTC.